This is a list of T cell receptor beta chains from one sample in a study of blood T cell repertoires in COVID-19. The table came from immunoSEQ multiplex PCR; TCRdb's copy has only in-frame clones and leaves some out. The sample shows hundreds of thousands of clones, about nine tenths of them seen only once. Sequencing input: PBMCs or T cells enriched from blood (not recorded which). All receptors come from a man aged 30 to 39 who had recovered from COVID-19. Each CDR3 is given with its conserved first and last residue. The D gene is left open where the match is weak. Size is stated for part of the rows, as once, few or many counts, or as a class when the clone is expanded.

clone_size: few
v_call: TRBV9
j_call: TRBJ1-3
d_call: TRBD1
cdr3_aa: CASSPRQGDTIYF
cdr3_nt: TGTGCCAGCAGCCCTCGACAGGGTGACACCATATATTTT

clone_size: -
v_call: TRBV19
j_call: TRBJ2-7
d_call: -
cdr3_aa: CASSIGQNYEQYF
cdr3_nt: TGTGCCAGTAGTATCGGACAGAACTACGAGCAGTACTTC

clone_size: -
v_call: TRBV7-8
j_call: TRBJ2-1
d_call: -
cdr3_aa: CASSLFPDNEQFF
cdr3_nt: TGTGCCAGCAGCTTATTTCCAGACAATGAGCAGTTCTTC

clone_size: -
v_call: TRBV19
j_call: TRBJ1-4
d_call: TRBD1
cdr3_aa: CASTTRTGDENEKLFF
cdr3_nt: TGTGCCAGTACCACTCGGACAGGGGATGAGAATGAAAAACTGTTTTTT

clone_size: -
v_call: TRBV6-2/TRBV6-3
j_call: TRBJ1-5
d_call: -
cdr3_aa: CASSYPSGSQIYSNQPQHF
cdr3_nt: TGTGCCAGCAGTTACCCCTCGGGAAGCCAAATCTATAGCAATCAGCCCCAGCATTTT

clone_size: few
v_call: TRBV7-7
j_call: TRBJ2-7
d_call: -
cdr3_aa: CASSLGGAHEQYF
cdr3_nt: TGTGCTAGCAGCTTAGGTGGGGCCCACGAGCAGTACTTC

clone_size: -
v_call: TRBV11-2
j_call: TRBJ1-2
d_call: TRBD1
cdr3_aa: CASRGQTYGYTF
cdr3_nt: TGTGCCAGCAGGGGACAGACCTATGGCTACACCTTC

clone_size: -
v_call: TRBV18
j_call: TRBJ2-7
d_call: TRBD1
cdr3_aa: CASKRDRDNYEQYF
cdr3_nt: TGTGCCAGCAAAAGGGACAGGGATAACTACGAGCAGTACTTC

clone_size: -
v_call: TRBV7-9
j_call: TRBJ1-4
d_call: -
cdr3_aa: CASSSRANEKLFF
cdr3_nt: TGTGCCAGCAGCTCCAGGGCTAATGAAAAACTGTTTTTT

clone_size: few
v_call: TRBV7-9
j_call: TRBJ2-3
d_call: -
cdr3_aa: CASRAGATDTQYF
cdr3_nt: TGTGCCAGCAGGGCGGGGGCCACAGATACGCAGTATTTT

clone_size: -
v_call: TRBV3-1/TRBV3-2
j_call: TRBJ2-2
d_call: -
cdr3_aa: CASSQDSGGELFF
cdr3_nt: TGTGCCAGCAGCCAAGATTCAGGCGGGGAGCTGTTTTTT

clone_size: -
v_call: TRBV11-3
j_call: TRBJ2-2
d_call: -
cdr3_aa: CASSFYGAGRTGELFF
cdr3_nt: TGTGCCAGCAGCTTTTATGGGGCGGGGCGCACCGGGGAGCTGTTTTTT

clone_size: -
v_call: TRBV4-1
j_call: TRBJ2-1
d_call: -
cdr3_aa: CASSPASSDNEQFF
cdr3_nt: TGCGCCAGCAGCCCAGCGAGTAGCGACAATGAGCAGTTCTTC

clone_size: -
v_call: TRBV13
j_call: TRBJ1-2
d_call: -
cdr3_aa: CASSLAGRVNYGYTF
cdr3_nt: TGTGCCAGCAGCTTAGCCGGCAGGGTAAACTATGGCTACACCTTC

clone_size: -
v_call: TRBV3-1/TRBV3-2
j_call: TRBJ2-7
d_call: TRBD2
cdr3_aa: CASSKLAGDYEQYF
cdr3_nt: TGTGCCAGCAGCAAACTAGCGGGGGACTACGAGCAGTACTTC

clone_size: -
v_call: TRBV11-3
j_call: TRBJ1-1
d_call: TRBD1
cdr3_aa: CASSPGQGRTEAFF
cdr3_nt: TGTGCCAGCAGCCCCGGACAGGGAAGGACTGAAGCTTTCTTT

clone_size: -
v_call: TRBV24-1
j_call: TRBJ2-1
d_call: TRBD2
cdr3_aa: CATSDRLAGIDEQFF
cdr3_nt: TGTGCCACCAGTGACCGACTAGCGGGAATCGATGAGCAGTTCTTC

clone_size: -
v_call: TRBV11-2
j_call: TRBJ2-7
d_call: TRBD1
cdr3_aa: CASSLEGTGGFYEQYF
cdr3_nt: TGTGCCAGCAGCTTAGAGGGGACAGGGGGTTTCTACGAGCAGTACTTC

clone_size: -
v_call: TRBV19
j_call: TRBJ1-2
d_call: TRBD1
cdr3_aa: CASSMAGTVYGYTF
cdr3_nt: TGTGCCAGTAGTATGGCCGGGACAGTCTATGGCTACACCTTC

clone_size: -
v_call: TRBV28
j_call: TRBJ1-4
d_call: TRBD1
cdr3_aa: CASGTGVEKLFF
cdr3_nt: TGTGCCAGCGGGACAGGGGTTGAAAAACTGTTTTTT

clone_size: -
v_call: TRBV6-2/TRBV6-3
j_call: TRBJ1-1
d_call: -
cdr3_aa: CASRYGGMGTEAFF
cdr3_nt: TGTGCCAGCAGATACGGGGGGATGGGCACTGAAGCTTTCTTT

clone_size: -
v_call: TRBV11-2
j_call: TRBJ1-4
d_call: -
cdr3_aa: CASSLVLGGRAEKLFF
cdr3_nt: TGTGCCAGCAGCTTAGTTCTTGGTGGCAGGGCGGAAAAACTGTTTTTT

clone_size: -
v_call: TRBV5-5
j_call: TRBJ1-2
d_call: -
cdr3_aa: CASRQQGKNYGYTF
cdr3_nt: TGTGCCAGCAGGCAACAGGGCAAAAACTATGGCTACACCTTC

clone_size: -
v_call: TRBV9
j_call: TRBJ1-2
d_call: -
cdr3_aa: CASSEGPGSGDYGYTF
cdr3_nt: TGTGCCAGCAGCGAGGGCCCCGGGAGTGGGGACTATGGCTACACCTTC

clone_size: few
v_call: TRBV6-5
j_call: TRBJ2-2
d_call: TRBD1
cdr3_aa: CASIQGSTGELFF
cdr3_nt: TGTGCCAGCATACAGGGGTCCACCGGGGAGCTGTTTTTT

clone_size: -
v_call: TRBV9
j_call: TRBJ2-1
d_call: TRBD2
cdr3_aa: CASSVYAGGLGLNEQFF
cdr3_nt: TGTGCCAGCAGCGTTTATGCCGGAGGACTAGGCCTAAATGAGCAGTTCTTC

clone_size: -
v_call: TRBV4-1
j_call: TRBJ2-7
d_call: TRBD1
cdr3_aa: CASSQVSGQGSYEQYF
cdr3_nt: TGCGCCAGCAGCCAAGTGTCGGGACAGGGTTCCTACGAGCAGTACTTC

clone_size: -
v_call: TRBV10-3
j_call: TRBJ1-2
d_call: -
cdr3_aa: CAISTETRGGYTF
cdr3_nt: TGTGCCATCAGTACGGAGACCCGCGGGGGCTACACCTTC

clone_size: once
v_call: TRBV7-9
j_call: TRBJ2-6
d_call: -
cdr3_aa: CASSLGSVTGANVLTF
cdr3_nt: TGTGCCAGCAGCTTAGGTTCGGTAACTGGGGCCAACGTCCTGACTTTC

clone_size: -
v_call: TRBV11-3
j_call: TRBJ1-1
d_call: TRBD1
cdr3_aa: CASSYPDRVHTEAFF
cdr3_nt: TGTGCCAGCAGCTATCCCGACAGGGTACACACTGAAGCTTTCTTT

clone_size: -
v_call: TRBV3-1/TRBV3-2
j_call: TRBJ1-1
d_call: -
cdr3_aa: CASSQAPDTEAFF
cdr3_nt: TGTGCCAGCAGCCAAGCCCCCGACACTGAAGCTTTCTTT

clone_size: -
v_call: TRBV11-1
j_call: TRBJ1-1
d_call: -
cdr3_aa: CASSIRSPYTEAFF
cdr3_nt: TGTGCCAGCTCCATTCGGAGTCCGTACACTGAAGCTTTCTTT

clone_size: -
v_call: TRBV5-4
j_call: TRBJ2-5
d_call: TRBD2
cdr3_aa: CASSLLGLADPYQETQYF
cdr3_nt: TGTGCCAGCAGCTTGCTGGGACTAGCGGATCCGTACCAAGAGACCCAGTACTTC

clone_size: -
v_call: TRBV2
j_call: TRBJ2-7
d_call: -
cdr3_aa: CAIVYDINSYEQYF
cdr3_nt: TGTGCCATTGTCTACGACATAAACTCCTACGAGCAGTACTTC

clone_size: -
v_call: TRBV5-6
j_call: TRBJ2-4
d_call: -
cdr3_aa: CASSLASLAKNIQYF
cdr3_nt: TGTGCCAGCAGCTTGGCGTCTTTAGCCAAAAACATTCAGTACTTC

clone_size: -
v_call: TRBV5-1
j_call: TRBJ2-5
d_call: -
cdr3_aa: CASSLVEGWETQYF
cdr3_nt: TGCGCCAGCAGCTTGGTAGAGGGTTGGGAGACCCAGTACTTC

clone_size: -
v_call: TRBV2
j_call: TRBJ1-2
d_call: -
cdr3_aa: CASSGHGTNNYGYTF
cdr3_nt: TGTGCCAGCAGTGGCCACGGGACAAACAACTATGGCTACACCTTC

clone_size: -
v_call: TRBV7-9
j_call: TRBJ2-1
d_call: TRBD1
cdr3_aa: CASTLPGQGDFSYNEQFF
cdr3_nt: TGTGCCAGCACCCTTCCGGGACAGGGAGACTTTTCCTACAATGAGCAGTTCTTC

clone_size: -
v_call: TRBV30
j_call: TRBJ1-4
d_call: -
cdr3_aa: CAWSVRKGTGEKLFF
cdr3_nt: TGTGCCTGGAGTGTACGTAAAGGGACTGGCGAAAAACTGTTTTTT

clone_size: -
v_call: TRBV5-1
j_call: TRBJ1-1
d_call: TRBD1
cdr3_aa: CASSPDRVNTEAFF
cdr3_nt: TGCGCCAGCAGTCCCGACAGGGTAAACACTGAAGCTTTCTTT

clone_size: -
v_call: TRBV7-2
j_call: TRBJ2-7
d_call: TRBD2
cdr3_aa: CASSLGPSGRSHEQYF
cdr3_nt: TGTGCCAGCAGCCTTGGGCCTAGCGGGAGAAGTCACGAGCAGTACTTC

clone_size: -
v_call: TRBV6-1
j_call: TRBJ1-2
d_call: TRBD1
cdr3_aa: CASSEGGQGLLNYGYTF
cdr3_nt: TGTGCCAGCAGTGAAGGGGGACAGGGCCTCCTTAACTATGGCTACACCTTC

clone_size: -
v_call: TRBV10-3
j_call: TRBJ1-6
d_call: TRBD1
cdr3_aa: CAISESLGQGIDSPLHF
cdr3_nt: TGTGCCATCAGTGAGTCGTTAGGACAGGGGATTGATTCACCCCTCCACTTT

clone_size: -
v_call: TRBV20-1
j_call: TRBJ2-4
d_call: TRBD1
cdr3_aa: CSASVGTVAKNIQYF
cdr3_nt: TGCAGTGCTAGTGTCGGGACAGTAGCCAAAAACATTCAGTACTTC

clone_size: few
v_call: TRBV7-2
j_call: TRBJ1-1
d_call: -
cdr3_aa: CASSSDKGMNTEAFF
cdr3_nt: TGTGCCAGCAGCTCAGACAAGGGGATGAACACTGAAGCTTTCTTT

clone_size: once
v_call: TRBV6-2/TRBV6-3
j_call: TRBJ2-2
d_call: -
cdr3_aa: CASSSRLAGELFF
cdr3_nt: TGTGCCAGCAGTTCGAGGTTGGCCGGGGAGCTGTTTTTT